This entry lists 10 T cell receptor beta chains sequenced from one sample in a study of blood T cell repertoires in COVID-19. Only in-frame clones appear in the TCRdb table, and some are missing; sequencing was by immunoSEQ multiplex PCR. Of roughly 400,000 clones detected, roughly 90% appear once; the ten largest clones hold 1.5% to 2%. Sequenced input: PBMCs or T cells enriched from blood (not recorded which). These receptors were collected from a woman aged 25-40 years who had recovered from COVID-19.

This sequence joins TRBV30 and TRBJ1-2, with a tentative D call TRBD1 (6 bases). Trimming cost V 0 bases and J 5 bases, with 10 bases left between them. In germline, CDR1 is GTSNPN, CDR2 SVGIG (reference sequence). The CDR3 has 13 amino acids. The CDR3 region is CAWSVTGLYGYTF. In DNA, the CDR3 is TGTGCCTGGAGTGTCACAGGGCTATATGGCTACACCTTC.

The genes are TRBV6-5 and TRBJ1-6; the match to TRBD1 covers 10 bases. This CDR3 is 15 amino acids long. V was clipped by 4 bases and J by 9 bases; unmatched bases: 6. Germline CDR1 and CDR2: MNHEY and SVGAGI. CDR3 in DNA: TGTGCCAGCAGTTTCCAGACAGGGGGCTTTTCACCCCTCCACTTT. Protein product: CASSFQTGGFSPLHF.

For the CDR3, the DNA is TGTGCCAGTAGTATCTTGACAGGGGCCTATCAGCCCCAGCATTTT. Protein: CASSILTGAYQPQHF. This chain connects TRBV19 to TRBJ1-5; 8 bases align to TRBD1. Germline trimming cut 3 bases from V and 5 bases from J; bases unmatched to any gene: 6. This CDR3 contains 15 residues. Germline V gives CDR1 LNHDA, CDR2 SQIVND (reference sequence).

CDR3 amino acids: CASSLYQVAREAFF. CDR3 bases: TGTGCCAGCAGTTTATACCAAGTAGCGAGAGAAGCTTTCTTT. V usage is TRBV6-5 and J usage is TRBJ1-1; D gene ambiguous. Germline CDR1 is MNHEY and CDR2 is SVGAGI. Trimming took 4 bases from V and 8 from J, leaving 17 bases between them. The CDR3 totals 14 residues.

This chain joins TRBV5-1 and TRBJ2-7; 9 nucleotides agree with TRBD2. CDR3 size: 16 residues. Germline lookup yields CDR1 SGHRS and CDR2 YFSETQ. The V segment lost 0 bases and the J segment 2 bases; nucleotides outside the gene matches: 6. The CDR3 coding sequence is TGCGCCAGCAGCTTGGTTAGCGGGAGTCCCCCCTACGAGCAGTACTTC. This encodes CASSLVSGSPPYEQYF.

This sequence joins TRBV7-6 and TRBJ1-1; D is possibly TRBD1 (6 bases). V gave up 0 bases and J gave up 1 base, with 12 bases separating them. The length of the CDR3 is 16 residues. Germline assignment: CDR1 SGHVS and CDR2 FNYEAQ. The CDR3 here is CASSLAPDSPNTEAFF. The CDR3 DNA is TGTGCCAGCAGCTTAGCCCCGGACAGCCCGAACACTGAAGCTTTCTTT.

The V and J genes are TRBV20-1 and TRBJ2-1, with 12 bases matching TRBD2. The CDR3 covers 17 residues. The germline V gene has CDR1 DFQATT and CDR2 SNEGSKA (reference sequence). Trimming at V came to 3 bases and at J to 0 bases, leaving 6 bases not matched to a gene. In nucleotides, the CDR3 is TGCAGTGCTAGTCGACCTAGCGGGGGGGGCTCCTACAATGAGCAGTTCTTC. This gives the protein CSASRPSGGGSYNEQFF.

The chain is built from TRBV5-1 and TRBJ2-7; D is unresolved. With 2 bases removed from V and 0 bases from J, the gap between germline ends came to 9 bases. Germline-derived CDR1 and CDR2 are SGHRS and YFSETQ. CDR3 length equals 14 residues. Written as DNA, the CDR3 is TGCGCCAGCAGCTTCAGAGGTCACTCCTACGAGCAGTACTTC. This encodes CASSFRGHSYEQYF.

The gene calls are TRBV5-1 and TRBJ2-3, with TRBD2 identical over 7 bases. The ends lost 1 base at V and 2 bases at J; junction bases unmatched: 13. CDR1 is SGHRS and CDR2 is YFSETQ in the germline V gene. The CDR3 length is 18 residues. The CDR3 nucleotides are TGCGCCAGCAGCTTGAATATAAGGGCGGGAGAATACACAGATACGCAGTATTTT. Protein product: CASSLNIRAGEYTDTQYF.

The chain uses TRBV7-9 and TRBJ2-5; D call uncertain. The length of the CDR3 is 11 residues. CDR1 is SEHNR, CDR2 FQNEAQ, per germline (reference sequence). With 3 bases removed from V and 5 bases from J, the gap between germline ends came to 4 bases. The CDR3 sequence is CASSFLETQYF. For the CDR3, the DNA is TGTGCCAGCAGCTTTCTCGAGACCCAGTACTTC.